This T cell receptor (beta chain) was recovered during a study of T cell changes during pregnancy in multiple sclerosis. Sequencing used immunoSEQ multiplex PCR; TCRdb keeps in-frame clones, though not all of them. Of under 20,000 clones in the sample, 80% to 90% were seen once. The ends were cut back, 6 bases at V and 6 bases at J, with 17 bases in the middle. Germline V CDR1 and CDR2: SNHLY, FYNNEI. The CDR3 covers 14 residues. The sample here was CD8+ T cells from peripheral blood mononuclear cells, taken in the second trimester of pregnancy. V usage is TRBV2 and J usage is TRBJ1-2; D may be TRBD1 (6 bases). This clonotype was obtained from a female donor in good health, enrolled as a control in a pregnancy study. The CDR3 loop is CASSRGQGIHGYTF. CDR3 sequence (DNA): TGTGCCAGCAGCAGAGGCCAGGGGATTCATGGCTACACCTTC.